These 24 T cell receptor beta chains were sequenced from one sample in a study of blood T cell repertoires in COVID-19. TCRdb keeps only in-frame clones here, not all; method: immunoSEQ multiplex PCR. The sample carries approximately 150,000 clones, 84% recorded once. Sequencing input: peripheral blood. Receptors were obtained from a man in his fifties or sixties with acute or convalescent COVID-19.

This chain joins TRBV2 and TRBJ1-5; 10 bases align to TRBD1. Germline values: CDR1 SNHLY, CDR2 FYNNEI. J was trimmed by 0 bases and V by 4 bases; bases with no gene match: 18. The CDR3 contains 21 residues. Here the CDR3 reads CASSAHTSRGQGFGSNQPQHF. CDR3 DNA: TGTGCCAGCAGTGCCCATACCTCCCGGGGACAGGGGTTTGGTAGCAATCAGCCCCAGCATTTT.

This sequence joins TRBV12-3 or TRBV12-4 and TRBJ2-7, with 8 bases lining up with TRBD1. CDR3 length equals 11 residues. V shed 6 bases, J shed 13 bases, and the junction held 8 bases outside the gene matches. The CDR3 DNA sequence: TGTGCCAGCAGATCTCCGGGACAGGTTTACTTC. Residues: CASRSPGQVYF.

The chain couples TRBV3-1 (or the pseudogene TRBV3-2) to TRBJ1-1, with D possibly matching TRBD1 (6 bases). Per the germline V gene, CDR1 is LGHDT and CDR2 is YNNKEL (reference sequence). CDR3 length: 15 amino acids. V shed 4 bases and J shed 6 bases, with 18 bases lying between them. The CDR3 region has the DNA TGTGCCAGCAGCCCCAACAGGGTGGGAACGGCTGAAGCTTTCTTT. Amino acid sequence: CASSPNRVGTAEAFF.

The chain joins TRBV4-1 to TRBJ2-2; possible D gene TRBD2, 6 bases. Germline V gene data show CDR1 as MGHRA and CDR2 as YSYEKL. V was pared by 0 bases and J by 5 bases, with 13 bases between. The CDR3 consists of 16 residues. CDR3 nucleotide sequence: TGCGCCAGCAGCCAAGATGGAGGGCCGGGGACCGGGGAGCTGTTTTTT. Protein sequence: CASSQDGGPGTGELFF.

This clone was counted a few times. In DNA, the CDR3 is TGTGCCAGCAGCTCCGAAGAGGGTTACTACGAGCAGTACTTC. It codes for CASSSEEGYYEQYF. The chain links TRBV5-4 to TRBJ2-7; TRBD2 is a possible D gene (5 bases). There are 14 residues in the CDR3. Trimming removed 3 bases at V and 3 bases at J, with 13 bases between. Germline CDR1 reads SGHNT; CDR2 reads YYREEE (reference sequence).

The V gene is TRBV19, the J gene TRBJ1-2, with 7 bases identical to TRBD1. Germline V lookup: CDR1 LNHDA, CDR2 SQIVND (reference sequence). This CDR3 has 15 amino acids. Trimming at V came to 4 bases and at J to 5 bases, leaving 10 bases not matched to a gene. CDR3 DNA sequence: TGTGCCAGTAGTAAAGAGGGGACAGATCGATATGGCTACACCTTC. The encoded protein is CASSKEGTDRYGYTF.

J is TRBJ1-5 and V is TRBV5-5; no clear D gene. This CDR3 spans 14 amino acids. The germline CDR1 and CDR2 sequences are SGHKS and YYEKEE (reference sequence). The V and J ends lost 6 bases and 3 bases respectively, with 13 bases between them. CDR3 in DNA: TGTGCCAGCAAGGAACAGCTATTCAATCAGCCCCAGCATTTT. Encoded protein: CASKEQLFNQPQHF.

V gene TRBV7-2 combines with J gene TRBJ2-3; weak D call: TRBD1 (5 bases). The CDR3 sequence is 12 residues long. The V and J ends lost 8 bases and 2 bases respectively, with 8 bases between them. The germline V gene encodes CDR1 SGHTA and CDR2 FQGNSA. In nucleotides, the CDR3 is TGTGCCAGCGAAGGGGACACAGATACGCAGTATTTT. Translation gives CASEGDTDTQYF.

This clone was seen just once. The V gene is TRBV27, the J gene TRBJ2-3, with D possibly TRBD1 on 7 matching bases. This CDR3 contains 15 residues. Trimming removed 5 bases at V and 3 bases at J, with 15 bases between. In germline, CDR1 is MNHEY, CDR2 SMNVEV (reference sequence). Here the CDR3 reads CASSTYRGGTDTQYF. CDR3 in DNA: TGTGCCAGCAGTACTTACAGGGGAGGAACAGATACGCAGTATTTT.

Here the CDR3 DNA reads TGTGCCAGCAGCTTTAATTCCGGGGTTGAAGGAAACACCATATATTTT. Translation: CASSFNSGVEGNTIYF. The chain carries TRBV5-5 and TRBJ1-3, with D unclear. The V gene lost 2 bases and the J gene lost 4 bases, with 16 bases spanning the gap. In germline, CDR1 is SGHKS, CDR2 YYEKEE (reference sequence). CDR3 length equals 16 residues.

V and J are TRBV6-5 and TRBJ1-2; the D gene is possibly TRBD1 (6 bases). Germline V CDR1 and CDR2: MNHEY, SVGAGI. V lost 6 bases and J lost 2, with 10 bases in between. The CDR3 runs 13 residues. The CDR3 protein is CASRAGTNYGYTF. In nucleotides, the CDR3 is TGTGCCAGCAGGGCCGGGACAAACTATGGCTACACCTTC.

J is TRBJ2-5 and V is TRBV11-3, with TRBD1 matching over 9 bases. CDR3 length: 14 residues. V gave up 5 bases and J gave up 3 bases; unmatched junction bases: 4. Germline values: CDR1 SGHNT, CDR2 YENEEA. The CDR3 DNA sequence: TGTGCCAGCAGCCCTAGGACAGGGGAAGAGACCCAGTACTTC. This encodes CASSPRTGEETQYF.

V usage is TRBV15 and J usage is TRBJ2-7; a possible D gene is TRBD2 (6 bases). The CDR3 runs 13 residues. Germline lookup yields CDR1 LNHNV and CDR2 YYDKDF (reference sequence). With 3 bases removed from V and 0 bases from J, the gap between germline ends came to 6 bases. This CDR3 is CATSRDYSYEQYF. DNA for the CDR3: TGTGCCACCAGCAGGGACTACTCCTACGAGCAGTACTTC.

Comments on this clone: Other DNA sequences in this specimen translate into the identical CDR3. The J gene is TRBJ2-1, the V gene TRBV5-1, with D tentatively TRBD2 (5 bases). Per the germline V gene, CDR1 is SGHRS and CDR2 is YFSETQ. The CDR3 is 13 amino acids. Trimming took off 0 bases at V and 6 bases at J, with 7 bases between the two ends. CDR3 residues: CASSLGGANEQFF. The DNA of the CDR3 is TGCGCCAGCAGCTTGGGGGGAGCCAATGAGCAGTTCTTC.

The gene calls are TRBV5-1 and TRBJ1-2, with 10 bases aligning to TRBD1. With 2 bases clipped from V and 4 bases from J, the junction kept 8 bases outside the gene matches. The CDR3 is 16 amino acids. In germline, CDR1 is SGHRS, CDR2 YFSETQ. CDR3 DNA: TGCGCCAGCAGCTTCCCGGGACAGGGGCAAACCTATGGCTACACCTTC. Protein sequence: CASSFPGQGQTYGYTF.

The V gene is TRBV7-3, the J gene TRBJ1-1; the match to TRBD1 covers 7 bases. Trimming removed 5 bases from V and 1 base from J; junction bases left unmatched: 7. Germline CDR1 is SGHTA and CDR2 is FQGTGA. CDR3 length: 15 amino acids. The CDR3: CASSMDRPGNTEAFF. DNA for the CDR3: TGTGCCAGCAGCATGGACAGGCCGGGGAACACTGAAGCTTTCTTT.

The chain joins TRBV7-9 to TRBJ2-2, with 8 bases aligning to TRBD1. V lost 5 bases to trimming and J lost 4 bases; unmatched junction nucleotides: 3. CDR1 is SEHNR, CDR2 FQNEAQ, per germline (reference sequence). The CDR3 is 14 amino acids. The CDR3 DNA sequence: TGTGCCAGCAGCCCGACAGGGGTCACCGGGGAGCTGTTTTTT. Protein product: CASSPTGVTGELFF. The variable domain in full, with the rest retrieved from reference TRBV7-9 and TRBJ2-2, is DTGVSQNPRHKITKRGQNVTFRCDPISEHNRLYWYRQTLGQGPEFLTYFQNEAQLEKSRLLSDRFSAERPKGSFSTLEIQRTEQGDSAMYLCASSPTGVTGELFFGEGSRLTVL.

The V gene is TRBV13, the J gene TRBJ2-7; a possible D gene is TRBD1 (5 bases). With 5 bases removed from V and 2 bases from J, the gap between germline ends came to 10 bases. The CDR3 is 13 residues long. CDR1 and CDR2 (germline): PRHDT, FYEKMQ (reference sequence). The CDR3: CASSPGSTYEQYF. DNA of the CDR3: TGTGCCAGCAGCCCAGGGTCAACCTACGAGCAGTACTTC.

V usage is TRBV5-4 and J usage is TRBJ2-7; the D gene is possibly TRBD2 (5 bases). Germline-derived CDR1 and CDR2 are SGHNT and YYREEE (reference sequence). The CDR3 has 13 residues. Trimming took 2 bases from V and 2 from J, leaving 8 bases between them. The CDR3 sequence is CASSLSGTYEQYF. CDR3 nucleotides: TGTGCCAGCAGCTTATCCGGGACCTACGAGCAGTACTTC.

This sequence joins TRBV11-2 and TRBJ1-2, with 7 nucleotides matching TRBD1. CDR3 length equals 13 residues. Unmatched junction bases numbered 0, after V lost 0 bases and J lost 5 bases. The germline V gene has CDR1 SGHAT and CDR2 FQNNGV. In nucleotides, the CDR3 is TGTGCCAGCAGCTTAGAGGGACAGTATGGCTACACCTTC. It yields the protein CASSLEGQYGYTF. Looking up the rest from reference TRBV11-2 and TRBJ1-2 gives the full variable domain: EAGVAQSPRYKIIEKRQSVAFWCNPISGHATLYWYQQILGQGPKLLIQFQNNGVVDDSQLPKDRFSAERLKGVDSTLKIQPAKLEDSAVYLCASSLEGQYGYTFGSGTRLTVV.

The chain uses TRBV2 and TRBJ1-2; D unclear. Trimming left V 1 base short and J 4 bases short, with 13 bases between. This CDR3 contains 15 residues. The germline V gene encodes CDR1 SNHLY and CDR2 FYNNEI. CDR3 nucleotides: TGTGCCAGCAGTGAAGTACCCCGCAGTCTCTATGGCTACACCTTC. It yields the protein CASSEVPRSLYGYTF.

This chain joins TRBV3-1 (or the pseudogene TRBV3-2) and TRBJ1-6, with D possibly TRBD1 on 5 matching bases. V was trimmed by 2 bases and J by 6 bases, leaving 14 bases between them. CDR3 length: 16 amino acids. Per germline, CDR1 LGHDT and CDR2 YNNKEL (reference sequence). This CDR3 reads CASSQLGPGGNSPLHF. Here the CDR3 DNA reads TGTGCCAGCAGCCAACTGGGACCGGGAGGTAATTCACCCCTCCACTTT.

The chain couples TRBV13 to TRBJ2-7; TRBD2 might be the D (6 bases). Trimming removed 1 base at V and 0 bases at J, with 19 bases between. This CDR3 contains 18 residues. Germline V gives CDR1 PRHDT, CDR2 FYEKMQ (reference sequence). In DNA form, the CDR3 reads TGTGCCAGCAGCTTAGTTGGTGATAGCGGACCTGCCTCCTACGAGCAGTACTTC. Encoded protein: CASSLVGDSGPASYEQYF.

The CDR3: CASSPGPLYEQYF. DNA of the CDR3: TGTGCCAGCAGTCCAGGGCCCCTCTACGAGCAGTACTTC. The gene calls are TRBV7-3 and TRBJ2-7; tentative D call: TRBD1 (5 bases). Germline V CDR1 and CDR2: SGHTA, FQGTGA. This CDR3 is 13 amino acids long. Trimming cost V 6 bases and J 3 bases, with 12 bases left between them.